These 28 T cell receptor beta chains were all obtained from the same sample, sequenced in a study of shared clonotypes between healthy human individuals. Sequencing was performed with immunoSEQ multiplex PCR; in TCRdb, only in-frame clones are kept and a portion is missing. The repertoire holds hundreds of thousands of clones, with 60% to 75% as singletons. The sample consisted of memory CD4+ T cells sorted from blood. Subset specified: CD45RA-negative fraction. These receptors were obtained from a woman between 25 and 40 years old in good health.

J is TRBJ2-3 and V is TRBV6-5; 7 nucleotides align to TRBD2. V dropped 6 bases and J dropped 11; count of bases not matched to a gene: 5. The length of the CDR3 is 11 residues. Germline CDR1 and CDR2: MNHEY and SVGAGI. CDR3 DNA: TGTGCCAGCAGCCGGGACTACCAGCAGTATTTT. Encoded protein: CASSRDYQQYF.

Many counts were recorded for this clone. The chain has TRBV30 and TRBJ2-3; 7 nucleotides agree with TRBD2. Germline V gives CDR1 GTSNPN, CDR2 SVGIG (reference sequence). The CDR3 is made up of 13 amino acids. V lost 8 bases and J lost 7; bases outside the gene matches: 12. In nucleotides, the CDR3 is TGTGCCGTAAGGGGTCTAGCGGTGAATACGCAGTATTTT. Protein: CAVRGLAVNTQYF.

This sequence joins TRBV6-6 and TRBJ1-5; D is ambiguous. CDR1 and CDR2 (germline): MNHNY, SVGAGI (reference sequence). CDR3 length equals 14 residues. Trimming left V 2 bases short and J 3 bases short, with 8 bases between. The chain's CDR3 is CASSYMRVNQPQHF. In nucleotides, the CDR3 is TGTGCCAGCAGTTACATGAGGGTCAATCAGCCCCAGCATTTT.

The chain is built from TRBV5-5 and TRBJ2-7; maybe TRBD1 (6 bases). The CDR3 is 14 amino acids. Trimming left V 4 bases short and J 2 bases short, with 13 bases between. CDR1 is SGHKS, CDR2 YYEKEE, per germline (reference sequence). CDR3 amino acids: CASSPRDTAYEQYF. The DNA for the CDR3 is TGTGCCAGCAGCCCGAGGGACACAGCCTACGAGCAGTACTTC.

CDR3 DNA sequence: TGTGCCAGCTCATTCTATGGAAACACCATATATTTT. Its translation is CASSFYGNTIYF. The chain uses TRBV2 and TRBJ1-3; D not certain. Looked up from germline, CDR1 is SNHLY and CDR2 is FYNNEI. The V and J ends lost 8 bases and 3 bases respectively, with 8 bases between them. The CDR3 covers 12 residues.

The chain joins TRBV7-8 to TRBJ2-7; D is perhaps TRBD2 (6 bases). Trimming cost V 5 bases and J 1 base, with 12 bases left between them. In germline, CDR1 is SGHVS, CDR2 FQNEAQ. The CDR3 spans 14 residues. CDR3 sequence (DNA): TGTGCCAGCAGCCCACGGGACTTTTCCTACGAGCAGTACTTC. It encodes CASSPRDFSYEQYF. Full variable domain (rest looked up from reference TRBV7-8 and TRBJ2-7): GAGVSQSPRYKVAKRGQDVALRCDPISGHVSLFWYQQALGQGPEFLTYFQNEAQLDKSGLPSDRFFAERPEGSVSTLKIQRTQQEDSAVYLCASSPRDFSYEQYFGPGTRLTVT.

The chain is built from TRBV7-3 and TRBJ2-1, with TRBD2 matching over 7 bases. V trimming: 3 bases; J trimming: 4 bases; junction bases outside the gene matches: 6. Germline values: CDR1 SGHTA, CDR2 FQGTGA. The CDR3 covers 15 residues. CDR3 nucleotide sequence: TGTGCCAGCAGCTTCACTAGCGACCTTTACAATGAGCAGTTCTTC. Translation gives CASSFTSDLYNEQFF.

This chain links TRBV5-1 with TRBJ1-4; TRBD1 might be the D (6 bases). V lost 4 bases and J 3 bases, leaving 13 bases between the germline ends. The germline V gene encodes CDR1 SGHRS and CDR2 YFSETQ. CDR3 size: 15 residues. The CDR3 DNA is TGCGCCAGCAGCGTGCAGGGGACGGCTAATGAAAAACTGTTTTTT. Its protein is CASSVQGTANEKLFF.

V and J are TRBV5-1 and TRBJ1-4; the D gene is possibly TRBD1 (6 bases). Trimming stripped 2 bases from V and 8 bases from J, with 13 bases between. CDR3 length: 14 residues. CDR1 is SGHRS, CDR2 YFSETQ, per germline. In DNA, the CDR3 is TGCGCCAGCAGCTTACAGGGACTAGAGGAAAAACTGTTTTTT. It translates to CASSLQGLEEKLFF.

Worth noting for this clone: Within the sample, other DNA sequences also encode this same CDR3. The V call is TRBV5-1, the J call TRBJ1-1; 7 nucleotides align to TRBD1. CDR3 length: 15 residues. V shed 0 bases and J 1 base; nucleotides not matched to a gene: 3. Germline V CDR1 and CDR2: SGHRS, YFSETQ. This chain's CDR3 is CASSLATGPNTEAFF. The DNA of the CDR3 is TGCGCCAGCAGCTTGGCGACAGGGCCGAACACTGAAGCTTTCTTT.

The chain links TRBV5-1 to TRBJ2-1; D is undetermined. The CDR3 length is 15 residues. CDR1 is SGHRS and CDR2 is YFSETQ in the germline V gene. Trimming left V 0 bases short and J 4 bases short, with 11 bases between. The CDR3 region is CASSLDAALYNEQFF. The CDR3 bases are TGCGCCAGCAGCTTGGACGCGGCCTTGTACAATGAGCAGTTCTTC.

This clone was seen ten or more times. The J gene is TRBJ1-3, the V gene TRBV19; unclear D gene. Between the trimmed V and J ends, which lost 6 bases and 0 bases, there was a span of 9 bases. The germline CDR1 and CDR2 sequences are LNHDA and SQIVND (reference sequence). CDR3 length equals 14 residues. CDR3 coding DNA: TGTGCCAGTAGCTGGGCCTTCTCTGGAAACACCATATATTTT. Amino acids: CASSWAFSGNTIYF. Combining the CDR3 with reference TRBV19 and TRBJ1-3 gives the whole variable domain DGGITQSPKYLFRKEGQNVTLSCEQNLNHDAMYWYRQDPGQGLRLIYYSQIVNDFQKGDIAEGYSVSREKKESFPLTVTSAQKNPTAFYLCASSWAFSGNTIYFGEGSWLTVV.

The chain links TRBV5-1 to TRBJ2-7; the D gene could be TRBD1 or TRBD2 (5 bases each). The germline V gene encodes CDR1 SGHRS and CDR2 YFSETQ. The CDR3 extends over 17 amino acids. V was cut by 3 bases and J by 2 bases, with 21 bases left in between. As DNA, the CDR3 is TGCGCCAGCAGCTCGGGACGGCGGCTTCAAGACACCTACGAGCAGTACTTC. Amino acid sequence: CASSSGRRLQDTYEQYF.

This clone was picked up a small number of times. The CDR3 region has the DNA TGTGCCAGCAGTCCCGAGGGGCTAGCGGCATCTTTAACCGGGGAGCTGTTTTTT. Encoded protein: CASSPEGLAASLTGELFF. V gene TRBV28 combines with J gene TRBJ2-2, with TRBD2 matching over 7 bases. The V segment lost 5 bases and the J segment 5 bases; nucleotides outside the gene matches: 17. This CDR3 is 18 amino acids long. Germline CDR1 is MDHEN and CDR2 is SYDVKM.

The chain couples TRBV15 to TRBJ1-5; 10 bases match TRBD1. This CDR3 has 16 amino acids. Germline CDR1 and CDR2: LNHNV and YYDKDF (reference sequence). The J segment lost 7 bases and the V segment lost 1 base, leaving 7 bases of the junction unmatched. The CDR3 DNA is TGTGCCACCAGCAGAGGCCCGGGACAGGGGAGGCAGCCCCAGCATTTT. Translating it yields CATSRGPGQGRQPQHF.

The V call is TRBV10-1, the J call TRBJ2-1; 10 bases match TRBD2. The germline V gene has CDR1 WNHNN and CDR2 SYGVQD (reference sequence). The CDR3 is 15 amino acids. The V gene end was trimmed by 0 bases and the J gene end by 10 bases; junction bases not matched to a gene: 6. Here the CDR3 reads CASSESPSGRGEQFF. DNA for the CDR3: TGCGCCAGCAGTGAGTCGCCTAGCGGGAGAGGCGAGCAGTTCTTC.

The gene calls are TRBV27 and TRBJ1-1; D is uncertain. This CDR3 has 16 amino acids. V was clipped by 5 bases and J by 1 base, with 17 bases between them. CDR1 MNHEY and CDR2 SMNVEV come from the germline V gene (reference sequence). The CDR3 loop is CASSPYTDYTNTEAFF. Written as DNA, the CDR3 is TGTGCCAGCAGTCCATACACTGACTACACGAACACTGAAGCTTTCTTT.

The rearrangement links TRBV9 to TRBJ1-2, with D unclear. V lost 4 bases and J 4 bases, leaving 20 bases between the germline ends. Germline CDR1 SGDLS, CDR2 YYNGEE. The CDR3 is 16 amino acids. The CDR3 loop reads CASSPAGALRTYGYTF. The CDR3 DNA reads as TGTGCCAGCAGCCCCGCGGGAGCTTTGAGGACCTATGGCTACACCTTC.

The chain links TRBV7-2 to TRBJ2-5, with D possibly matching TRBD1 (5 bases). The DNA end lines up better with TRBJ2-7; the J call may be wrong. Germline V CDR1 and CDR2: SGHTA, FQGNSA. The CDR3 spans 13 residues. The CDR3 nucleotides read TGTGCCAGCAGCCCAGGGTTTTACTACGAGCAGTACTTC. This codes for CASSPGFYYEQYF.

The rearrangement uses TRBV25-1 and TRBJ2-5; 7 bases fit TRBD1. Germline CDR1 and CDR2: MGHDK and SYGVNS. The CDR3 contains 18 residues. The V and J ends lost 4 bases and 5 bases, in that order; junction bases with no gene match: 19. The CDR3 DNA reads TGTGCCAGCAGTGTAGGTAGGGGTGTGACAGGGTTGGAGGAGACCCAGTACTTC. It specifies CASSVGRGVTGLEETQYF.

V is TRBV30 and J is TRBJ2-3; 8 bases line up with TRBD2. V was clipped by 0 bases and J by 6 bases; unmatched bases: 11. CDR1 GTSNPN and CDR2 SVGIG come from the germline V gene (reference sequence). The CDR3 runs 16 residues. In nucleotides, the CDR3 is TGTGCCTGGAGTGTAGTGGCGGGAGGTTTATCGGATACGCAGTATTTT. Translating it yields CAWSVVAGGLSDTQYF.

This clone was observed a few times. J is TRBJ2-3 and V is TRBV10-3, with 9 bases identical to TRBD1. The CDR3 loop spans 14 amino acids. Germline V lookup: CDR1 ENHRY, CDR2 SYGVKD. Trimming cost V 6 bases and J 6 bases; bases outside gene matches: 7. The CDR3 here is CAIRATDRGDTQYF. The DNA of the CDR3 is TGTGCCATCAGGGCCACAGACAGGGGGGATACGCAGTATTTT.

The rearrangement links TRBV28 to TRBJ1-2; the D gene is possibly TRBD1 (6 bases). The CDR3 contains 14 residues. CDR1 and CDR2 (germline): MDHEN, SYDVKM. Trimming left V 6 bases short and J 3 bases short, with 14 bases between. Here the CDR3 reads CASRIGGRHYGYTF. DNA of the CDR3: TGTGCCAGCAGAATCGGGGGGCGGCACTATGGCTACACCTTC.

This clone came up a few times. The CDR3 loop reads CSARQGGALHF. In DNA form, the CDR3 reads TGCAGCGCCCGACAGGGAGGGGCCCTCCACTTT. V gene TRBV29-1 combines with J gene TRBJ1-6; the match to TRBD1 covers 7 bases. The ends lost 7 bases at V and 14 bases at J; junction bases unmatched: 8. This CDR3 contains 11 residues. From germline, CDR1 is SQVTM and CDR2 ANQGSEA.

The V gene is TRBV7-9, the J gene TRBJ2-1; D not certain. Germline V gives CDR1 SEHNR, CDR2 FQNEAQ (reference sequence). V was shortened by 5 bases and J by 8 bases, with 4 bases between the two germline ends. This CDR3 contains 10 residues. The CDR3 DNA follows: TGTGCCAGCAGCCTGCATGAGCAGTTCTTC. This encodes CASSLHEQFF.

DNA for the CDR3: TGTGCCAGCAGCCCCCAACTCCGAGGCCTTACGAACACCGGGGAGCTGTTTTTT. It is translated as CASSPQLRGLTNTGELFF. The genes are TRBV11-2 and TRBJ2-2; D gene uncertain. CDR3 length: 18 residues. Germline CDR1 SGHAT, CDR2 FQNNGV. The V gene lost 5 bases and the J gene lost 0 bases, with 19 bases spanning the gap.

The chain uses TRBV5-1 and TRBJ2-7; 9 positions agree with TRBD1. Trimming removed 3 bases from V and 6 bases from J; junction bases left unmatched: 7. This CDR3 has 14 residues. Germline assignment: CDR1 SGHRS and CDR2 YFSETQ. Here the CDR3 reads CASSSGTGPFEQYF. As DNA, the CDR3 is TGCGCCAGCAGCTCCGGGACAGGGCCCTTCGAGCAGTACTTC.

Written as DNA, the CDR3 is TGTGCCAGCAGTAACTCAGTGGGGGACAGTTCCTACAATGAGCAGTTCTTC. It translates to CASSNSVGDSSYNEQFF. The rearrangement links TRBV7-3 to TRBJ2-1; 7 bases line up with TRBD1. After removal of 6 bases from V and 1 base from J, the junction contained 12 bases not matched to a gene. Germline V CDR1 and CDR2: SGHTA, FQGTGA. The CDR3 sequence is 17 residues long. The whole variable domain, filled in from reference TRBV7-3 and TRBJ2-1, reads GAGVSQTPSNKVTEKGKYVELRCDPISGHTALYWYRQSLGQGPEFLIYFQGTGAADDSGLPNDRFFAVRPEGSVSTLKIQRTERGDSAVYLCASSNSVGDSSYNEQFFGPGTRLTVL.